Here is one T cell receptor beta chain with its context. Other DNA sequences in this sample translate to the same CDR3. The length of the CDR3 is 11 residues. Germline loops: CDR1 MNHEY, CDR2 SVGEGT. Trimming cost V 5 bases and J 5 bases, with 6 bases left between them. The record originates from a study of blood T cell repertoires in COVID-19. Study information: PBMCs, B-cell-depleted T cells, or T cells provided the cDNA or gDNA that made up the material.

Repertoires were generated with immunoSEQ multiplex PCR, while TCRdb's copy carries only in-frame clones and drops some. Of fewer than 600,000 clones listed, around 87% were seen once; the top ten hold less than 2%. Participants were aged roughly 18 to 90 years from approximately 23 US areas. What the recovered Cohort 3 donors had was two negative PCRs, clearance, or symptom resolution. This sequence joins TRBV6-2 or TRBV6-3 and TRBJ1-1; no clear D gene. What was sequenced was PBMCs or T cells enriched from blood (not recorded which). This receptor was identified in a woman between 35 and 50 years old who had recovered from COVID-19. This CDR3 is CASSRGTEAFF. CDR3 DNA sequence: TGTGCCAGCAGTCGAGGGACTGAAGCTTTCTTT.